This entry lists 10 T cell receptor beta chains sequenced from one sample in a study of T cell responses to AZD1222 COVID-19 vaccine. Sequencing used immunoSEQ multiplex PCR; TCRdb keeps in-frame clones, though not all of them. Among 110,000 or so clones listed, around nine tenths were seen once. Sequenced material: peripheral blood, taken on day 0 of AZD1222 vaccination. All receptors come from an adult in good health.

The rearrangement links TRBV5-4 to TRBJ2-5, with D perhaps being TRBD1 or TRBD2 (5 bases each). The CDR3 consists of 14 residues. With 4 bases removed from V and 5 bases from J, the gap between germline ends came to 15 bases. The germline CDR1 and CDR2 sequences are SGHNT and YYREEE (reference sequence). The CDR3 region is CASSTWDPRETQYF. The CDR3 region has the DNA TGTGCCAGCAGCACATGGGACCCTCGGGAGACCCAGTACTTC.

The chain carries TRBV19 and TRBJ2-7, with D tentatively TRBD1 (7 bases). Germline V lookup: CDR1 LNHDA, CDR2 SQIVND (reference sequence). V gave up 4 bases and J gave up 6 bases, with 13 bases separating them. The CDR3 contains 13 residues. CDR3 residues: CASSTHRGGEQYF. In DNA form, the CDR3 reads TGTGCCAGTAGTACACACAGGGGAGGCGAGCAGTACTTC.

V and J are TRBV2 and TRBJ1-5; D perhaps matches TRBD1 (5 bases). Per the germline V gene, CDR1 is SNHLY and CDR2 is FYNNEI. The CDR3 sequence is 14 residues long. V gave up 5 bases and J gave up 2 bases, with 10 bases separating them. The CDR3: CASSWSTGNQPQHF. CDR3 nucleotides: TGTGCCAGCAGTTGGTCGACAGGCAATCAGCCCCAGCATTTT. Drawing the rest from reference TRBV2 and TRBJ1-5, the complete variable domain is EPEVTQTPSHQVTQMGQEVILRCVPISNHLYFYWYRQILGQKVEFLVSFYNNEISEKSEIFDDQFSVERPDGSNFTLKIRSTKLEDSAMYFCASSWSTGNQPQHFGDGTRLSIL.

As DNA, the CDR3 is TGTGCCAGTAGCAGGACTAGCGGGAGTTTCTACGAGCAGTACTTC. Protein sequence: CASSRTSGSFYEQYF. The rearrangement uses TRBV19 and TRBJ2-7, with 13 bases lining up with TRBD2. The J segment lost 3 bases and the V segment lost 6 bases, leaving 5 bases of the junction unmatched. The CDR3 runs 15 residues. Germline CDR1 LNHDA, CDR2 SQIVND (reference sequence).

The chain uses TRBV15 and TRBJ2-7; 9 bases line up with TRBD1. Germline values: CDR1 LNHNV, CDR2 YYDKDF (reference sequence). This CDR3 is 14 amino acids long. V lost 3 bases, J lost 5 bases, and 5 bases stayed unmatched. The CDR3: CATSRTGGTNEQYF. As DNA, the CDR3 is TGTGCCACCAGCAGGACAGGGGGGACTAACGAGCAGTACTTC.

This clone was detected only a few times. For the CDR3, the DNA is TGTGCCAGTAGTAGCCACAGGGTTCAGCCCCAGCATTTT. Its translation is CASSSHRVQPQHF. V and J are TRBV19 and TRBJ1-5, with TRBD1 as a possible D gene (6 bases). Germline loops: CDR1 LNHDA, CDR2 SQIVND (reference sequence). Trimming removed 4 bases from V and 6 bases from J, with 10 bases in between. There are 13 residues in the CDR3.

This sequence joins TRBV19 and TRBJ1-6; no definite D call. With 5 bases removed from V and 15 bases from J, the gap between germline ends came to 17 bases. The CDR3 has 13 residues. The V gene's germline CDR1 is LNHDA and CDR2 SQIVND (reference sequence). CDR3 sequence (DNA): TGTGCCAGTAGTCGGGCCTTTAGTAAGAACCTCCACTTT. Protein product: CASSRAFSKNLHF.

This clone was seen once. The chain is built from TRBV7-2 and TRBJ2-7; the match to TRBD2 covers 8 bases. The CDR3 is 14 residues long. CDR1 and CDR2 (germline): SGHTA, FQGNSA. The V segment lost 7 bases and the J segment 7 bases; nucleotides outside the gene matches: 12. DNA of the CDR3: TGTGCCAGCACCCAGAAGCTAGCGGGTGGGGAGCAGTACTTC. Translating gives CASTQKLAGGEQYF.

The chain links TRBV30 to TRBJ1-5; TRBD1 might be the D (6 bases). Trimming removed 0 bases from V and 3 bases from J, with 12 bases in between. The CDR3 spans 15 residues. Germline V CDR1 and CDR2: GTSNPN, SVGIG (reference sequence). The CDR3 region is CAWSVTAGVNQPQHF. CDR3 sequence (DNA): TGTGCCTGGAGTGTAACGGCAGGGGTCAATCAGCCCCAGCATTTT.

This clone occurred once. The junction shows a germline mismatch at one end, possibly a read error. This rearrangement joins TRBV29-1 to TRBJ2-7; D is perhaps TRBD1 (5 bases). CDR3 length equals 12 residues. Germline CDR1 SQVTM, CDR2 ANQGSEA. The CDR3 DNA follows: TGCAGCGCCCAACTCAGATCAGGGAATCGATGGTTC. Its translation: CSAQLRSGNRWF.